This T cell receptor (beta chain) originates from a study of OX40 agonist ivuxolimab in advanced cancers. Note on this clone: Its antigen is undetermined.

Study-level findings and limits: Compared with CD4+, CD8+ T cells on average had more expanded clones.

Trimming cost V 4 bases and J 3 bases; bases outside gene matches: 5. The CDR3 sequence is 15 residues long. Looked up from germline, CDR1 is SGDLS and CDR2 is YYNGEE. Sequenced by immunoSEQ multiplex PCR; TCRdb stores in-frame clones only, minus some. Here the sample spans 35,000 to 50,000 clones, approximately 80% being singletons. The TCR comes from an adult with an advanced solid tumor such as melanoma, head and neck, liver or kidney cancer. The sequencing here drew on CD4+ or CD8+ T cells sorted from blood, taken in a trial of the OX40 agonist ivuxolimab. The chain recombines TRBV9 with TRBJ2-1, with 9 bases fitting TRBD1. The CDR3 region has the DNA TGTGCCAGCAGCTTCCGGGACAGGGACTACAATGAGCAGTTCTTC. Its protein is CASSFRDRDYNEQFF.